This T cell receptor beta chain was found in a study of blood T cell repertoires in COVID-19. Libraries were prepared by immunoSEQ multiplex PCR; TCRdb keeps only in-frame clonotypes and omits some of them. The sample includes roughly 240,000 clones, roughly 87% of them seen just once. Germline V gene sequence: CDR1 SEHNR, CDR2 FQNEAQ (reference sequence). With 5 bases clipped from V and 4 bases from J, the junction kept 16 bases outside the gene matches. The CDR3 is 17 amino acids. The origin of this receptor is a woman aged 30 to 39 with acute COVID-19. Sequenced sample: PBMCs or T cells enriched from blood (not recorded which). The chain recombines TRBV7-9 with TRBJ1-1; TRBD1 aligns across 7 bases. CDR3 sequence: CASSKDRDSPPTTEAFF. The CDR3 DNA follows: TGTGCCAGCAGCAAAGACAGGGATTCCCCCCCCACCACTGAAGCTTTCTTT.